This T cell receptor (beta chain) was observed in a study of PD-L1 blockade in urothelial cancer. Study in general: About 90% of the roughly 29 patients comprised males who had bladder-origin urothelial cancer.

Generated by immunoSEQ multiplex PCR, the TCRdb table keeps only in-frame clones and is missing some. The sample holds under 40,000 clones, about four fifths seen once. The length of the CDR3 is 15 residues. CDR1 and CDR2 from the germline V gene are MGHRA and YSYEKL. Losses at the gene ends were 1 base for V and 4 bases for J; bases not matched to a gene: 5. This sample's time point: pretreatment peripheral blood. Pretreatment and on-treatment blood mononuclear cell samples were taken, totaling between 1 and 8 time points per patient. This sequence joins TRBV4-1 and TRBJ1-1, with 8 bases matching TRBD1. Sample: PBMCs, taken around atezolizumab (anti-PD-L1) treatment. The receptor's source is a man in his 60s with urothelial cancer. DNA of the CDR3: TGCGCCAGCAGCCAAGGTCGGACAGGGTTCACTGAAGCTTTCTTT. It codes for CASSQGRTGFTEAFF.